What follows are 19 T cell receptor beta chains derived from one specimen sequenced in a study of T cells in Graves' hyperthyroidism and ophthalmopathy (dated by TCRdb to between 2018 and 2020). The library came from multiplex PCR. The instrument given in TCRdb is Illumina HiSeq 2000. The TCR beta CDR3 regions were amplified from RNA transcripts. A first-round RT-PCR of the TCR CDR3 used the HTBI primer set with the Qiagen OneStep RT-PCR kit. In-frame beta chains were kept once TCRdb had trimmed the public reads at Q25 with fastp and called clones with MiXCR. Rows are combined by CDR3 protein, so each entry shows the most common genes and DNA. Recorded for this sample are 500,000 to 800,000 distinct CDR3 sequences; about 45% of them occurred a single time. The ten most abundant clones make up about 7% of the sample. The sequenced sample was peripheral blood or thyroid tissue (not recorded which). The receptors come from an adult man with Graves' disease, either hyperthyroidism or ophthalmopathy (not recorded which).

The rearrangement links TRBV2 to TRBJ1-5; the match to TRBD1 covers 7 bases. The CDR3 is 13 residues long. The V gene end was trimmed by 4 bases and the J gene end by 5 bases; junction bases not matched to a gene: 2. The germline V gene has CDR1 SNHLY and CDR2 FYNNEI. The CDR3 loop is CASSGGGDQPQHF. CDR3 DNA sequence: TGTGCCAGCAGTGGAGGGGGCGATCAGCCCCAGCATTTT.

The chain carries TRBV6-1 and TRBJ1-2; D perhaps matches TRBD1 (5 bases). CDR1 MNHNS and CDR2 SASEGT come from the germline V gene. Trimming took 6 bases from V and 3 from J, leaving 23 bases between them. The CDR3 extends over 17 amino acids. The CDR3 coding sequence is TGTGCCAGCAGACCAATCCGGGACCTACCTTTCGACTATGGCTACACCTTC. It specifies CASRPIRDLPFDYGYTF.

This clonotype appeared a few times. Mismatch with germline at one junction end may stem from a read error. The V gene is TRBV12-3 or TRBV12-4, the J gene TRBJ1-6, with a possible D match to TRBD1 (5 bases). The CDR3 contains 9 residues. The CDR3 is CASSIVGAF. CDR3 in DNA: TGTGCCAGCAGCATAGTCGGGGCCTTT.

The chain combines TRBV2 with TRBJ1-5; the D is unclear. Per the germline V gene, CDR1 is SNHLY and CDR2 is FYNNEI. This CDR3 region has 13 residues. V was pared by 7 bases and J by 4 bases, with 11 bases between. CDR3 DNA: TGTGCCAGCAAGCCTAGCCTTAATCAGCCCCAGCATTTT. Protein sequence: CASKPSLNQPQHF.

This clonotype was observed once. This may come from a read error, since a much larger clone is one base off. J is TRBJ2-7 and V is TRBV7-8; weak D call: TRBD1 (6 bases). The CDR3 consists of 13 residues. Germline V gene lookup returns CDR1 SGHVS and CDR2 FQNEAQ. V was clipped by 6 bases and J by 1 base, with 10 bases between them. DNA of the CDR3: TGTGCCAGCAGTGATGACAGGTCCTACGAGCAGTACTTC. Its translation: CASSDDRSYEQYF.

The chain has TRBV29-1 and TRBJ2-5; no clear D. The CDR3 is made up of 11 amino acids. The germline V and J ends were trimmed by 6 bases and 2 bases, with 7 bases remaining between them. Germline V gives CDR1 SQVTM, CDR2 ANQGSEA. CDR3 sequence: CSVLRQETQYF. The CDR3 bases are TGCAGCGTGCTCAGGCAAGAGACCCAGTACTTC. Combining the CDR3 with reference TRBV29-1 and TRBJ2-5 gives the whole variable domain SAVISQKPSRDICQRGTSLTIQCQVDSQVTMMFWYRQQPGQSLTLIATANQGSEATYESGFVIDKFPISRPNLTFSTLTVSNMSPEDSSIYLCSVLRQETQYFGPGTRLLVL.

V and J are TRBV29-1 and TRBJ1-1; D may be TRBD1 (5 bases). In germline, CDR1 is SQVTM, CDR2 ANQGSEA. Trimming took 3 bases from V and 1 from J, leaving 12 bases between them. The CDR3 runs to 14 residues. The CDR3 DNA reads TGCAGCGTTGATGACGGGGCCCCGAACACTGAAGCTTTCTTT. Residues: CSVDDGAPNTEAFF. The whole variable domain, filled in from reference TRBV29-1 and TRBJ1-1, reads SAVISQKPSRDICQRGTSLTIQCQVDSQVTMMFWYRQQPGQSLTLIATANQGSEATYESGFVIDKFPISRPNLTFSTLTVSNMSPEDSSIYLCSVDDGAPNTEAFFGQGTRLTVV.

V gene TRBV6-6 combines with J gene TRBJ1-5; the D is unclear. Looked up from germline, CDR1 is MNHNY and CDR2 is SVGAGI (reference sequence). This CDR3 region has 14 residues. Trimming removed 4 bases from V and 3 bases from J, with 10 bases in between. The CDR3, as DNA: TGTGCCAGCAGTTCCTTGGGGATCAATCAGCCCCAGCATTTT. Its protein is CASSSLGINQPQHF.

The V call is TRBV2, the J call TRBJ1-4; D possibly corresponds to TRBD1 (5 bases). V was shortened by 5 bases and J by 5 bases, with 18 bases between the two germline ends. The CDR3 extends over 16 amino acids. Germline-derived CDR1 and CDR2 are SNHLY and FYNNEI. CDR3 bases: TGTGCCAGCAGTTGGATTCCGGGACGAGGGAATGAAAAACTGTTTTTT. Protein sequence: CASSWIPGRGNEKLFF.

This chain uses TRBV20-1 with TRBJ1-4; 12 bases match TRBD1. The CDR3 consists of 14 residues. Trimming took 0 bases from V and 11 from J; bases not matched to a gene: 4. The V gene's germline CDR1 is DFQATT and CDR2 SNEGSKA (reference sequence). CDR3 residues: CSARDGTGGGKLFF. The CDR3 nucleotides are TGCAGTGCTAGAGATGGGACAGGGGGCGGGAAACTGTTTTTT.

CDR3 nucleotide sequence: TGTGCCAGTAGTACCGGACAGGGGGCGAGCGGCTACGAGCAGTACTTC. This sequence encodes CASSTGQGASGYEQYF. V is TRBV19 and J is TRBJ2-7, with 11 positions matching TRBD1. V was pared by 4 bases and J by 3 bases, with 8 bases of the junction left unmatched. There are 16 residues in the CDR3. Per the germline V gene, CDR1 is LNHDA and CDR2 is SQIVND (reference sequence).

With respect to this clonotype: Sequence at one end of the junction differs from germline and may be a read error. The genes are TRBV20-1 and TRBJ2-6; 7 bases are shared with TRBD1. CDR1 and CDR2 from the germline V gene are DFQATT and SNEGSKA (reference sequence). CDR3 length: 12 amino acids. The CDR3 loop is CSATAGGNVLTF. CDR3 bases: TGCAGTGCTACCGCAGGGGGCAACGTCCTGACTTTC.

This clonotype turned up a few times. V usage is TRBV24-1 and J usage is TRBJ1-1; D is ambiguous. The germline V gene has CDR1 KGHDR and CDR2 SFDVKD. This CDR3 comprises 13 residues. V was shortened by 0 bases and J by 8 bases, with 9 bases between the two germline ends. The CDR3 region has the DNA TGTGCCACCAGTGATTTGCATGGGCAGGAAGCTTTCTTT. It yields the protein CATSDLHGQEAFF.

This clonotype was counted at least ten times. The chain uses TRBV6-2 or TRBV6-3 and TRBJ1-1, with D unresolved. Germline CDR1 is MNHEY and CDR2 is SVGEGT. The CDR3 is 18 amino acids. Trimming left V 4 bases short and J 3 bases short, with 24 bases between. This CDR3 is CASSSPTPRTGGHTEAFF. CDR3 nucleotides: TGTGCCAGCAGTTCTCCGACCCCTCGGACGGGCGGGCACACTGAAGCTTTCTTT.

Worth noting for this clonotype: At one end the junction does not follow the germline gene, possibly because of a read error. The V and J genes are TRBV7-9 and TRBJ1-1, with 11 bases identical to TRBD1. The CDR3 loop spans 13 amino acids. CDR1 SEHNR and CDR2 FQNEAQ come from the germline V gene (reference sequence). DNA of the CDR3: TGTGCCAGCAGCTTAGGTGGGACAGGGGGGTCCCACTTT. It specifies CASSLGGTGGSHF. Looking up the rest from reference TRBV7-9 and TRBJ1-1 gives the full variable domain: DTGVSQNPRHKITKRGQNVTFRCDPISEHNRLYWYRQTLGQGPEFLTYFQNEAQLEKSRLLSDRFSAERPKGSFSTLEIQRTEQGDSAMYLCASSLGGTGGSHFGQGTRLTVV.

The table lists this clonotype with many counts. This chain uses TRBV20-1 with TRBJ1-2, with 7 bases lining up with TRBD1. The V gene end was trimmed by 1 base and the J gene end by 4 bases; junction bases not matched to a gene: 9. This CDR3 has 15 amino acids. Per germline, CDR1 DFQATT and CDR2 SNEGSKA (reference sequence). The CDR3 loop reads CSARGLRGLSYGYTF. CDR3 DNA sequence: TGCAGTGCTAGAGGACTTAGGGGGCTGAGCTATGGCTACACCTTC.

V usage is TRBV20-1 and J usage is TRBJ2-5, with 8 bases that match TRBD2. Germline lookup yields CDR1 DFQATT and CDR2 SNEGSKA (reference sequence). This CDR3 region has 16 residues. Germline trimming cut 3 bases from V and 5 bases from J; bases unmatched to any gene: 14. This chain's CDR3 is CSASAPAGVGRETQYF. The CDR3 DNA follows: TGCAGTGCTAGTGCCCCAGCGGGGGTAGGTCGGGAGACCCAGTACTTC.

A word on this clonotype: One junction end disagrees with the germline gene, perhaps due to a read error. The genes are TRBV29-1 and TRBJ2-7; either TRBD1 or TRBD2 may supply D (5 bases each). The V gene's germline CDR1 is SQVTM and CDR2 ANQGSEA. This CDR3 region has 11 residues. CDR3 sequence reads: CSQRGSYEQHF. CDR3 nucleotides: TGCAGCCAGAGGGGATCCTACGAGCAGCACTTC.

The chain couples TRBV20-1 to TRBJ1-3, with unresolved D. The CDR3 sequence is 13 residues long. Germline V gene sequence: CDR1 DFQATT, CDR2 SNEGSKA (reference sequence). The V end was cut by 0 bases, the J end by 4 bases, with 7 bases between. CDR3 DNA sequence: TGCAGTGCTAGAGAGAGGACGGGAAACACCATATATTTT. Translation: CSARERTGNTIYF.